This T cell receptor beta chain came from a study of blood T cell repertoires in COVID-19. Repertoires were generated with immunoSEQ multiplex PCR, while TCRdb's copy carries only in-frame clones and drops some. The data show approximately 220,000 clones, with 70% to 90% seen just once and over 3% held by the top ten. Germline V lookup: CDR1 KGHSH, CDR2 LQKENI. The CDR3 is 14 residues long. V dropped 3 bases and J dropped 9 bases, with 15 bases sitting between them. This clonotype was obtained from a woman aged 40 to 50 with acute COVID-19. Input material: PBMCs or T cells enriched from blood (not recorded which). This sequence joins TRBV18 and TRBJ2-1, with D possibly matching TRBD2 (5 bases). CDR3 in amino acids: CASSPRIGEGEQFF. The CDR3 DNA follows: TGTGCCAGCTCACCCAGAATCGGGGAAGGTGAGCAGTTCTTC.